Listed here are 7 T cell receptor beta chains from one sample, sequenced in a study of graft-versus-host responses after intestinal transplantation. Roughly 200,000 CFSE-labeled responder cells were plated with roughly 200,000 irradiated, violet-dye-labeled stimulator cells. Here immunoSEQ multiplex PCR was the method, and the copy in TCRdb shows in-frame clones only, minus some. The profile covers roughly 9,700 clones, with roughly a third appearing a single time and about an eighth taken by the ten largest. This specimen consisted of alloreactive CD8+ T cells from a mixed lymphocyte reaction culture, obtained before intestinal transplant. Subset described: CFSE-low proliferating T cells sorted from roughly 6-day pre-transplant mixed lymphocyte reaction (GvH or HvG direction). These receptors were obtained from a human patient who received an intestinal transplant.

In this sample, this clone turned up once. This chain connects TRBV5-1 to TRBJ2-1; D may be TRBD2 (6 bases). The germline V and J ends were trimmed by 5 bases and 1 base, with 13 bases remaining between them. This CDR3 spans 15 amino acids. The germline CDR1 and CDR2 sequences are SGHRS and YFSETQ. The CDR3 spells CASSFGTGSYNEQFF. The CDR3 coding sequence is TGCGCCAGCAGTTTCGGGACTGGATCCTACAATGAGCAGTTCTTC.

V usage is TRBV6-5 and J usage is TRBJ2-1; D possibly corresponds to TRBD2 (6 bases). Germline V gene lookup returns CDR1 MNHEY and CDR2 SVGAGI. V was cut by 5 bases and J by 6 bases, with 14 bases left in between. The CDR3 is made up of 14 amino acids. CDR3 DNA sequence: TGTGCCAGCAGTGAATGGAGCGGGCTCAATGAGCAGTTCTTC. Amino acid sequence: CASSEWSGLNEQFF.

This clone was found a few times. V gene TRBV4-1 combines with J gene TRBJ2-2, with 11 nucleotides matching TRBD2. Germline values: CDR1 MGHRA, CDR2 YSYEKL. The V gene end was trimmed by 1 base and the J gene end by 7 bases; junction bases not matched to a gene: 11. The CDR3 is 18 residues long. As DNA, the CDR3 is TGCGCCAGCAGCCAAGGGGATAGCGGGGGGGCCCTAGTCGGGGAGCTGTTTTTT. Protein product: CASSQGDSGGALVGELFF.

This chain links TRBV7-9 with TRBJ2-1; D perhaps matches TRBD2 (6 bases). The germline CDR1 and CDR2 sequences are SEHNR and FQNEAQ (reference sequence). Trimming removed 2 bases at V and 8 bases at J, with 16 bases between. The CDR3 loop spans 15 amino acids. The CDR3 reads CASSLLSGVYDEQFF. CDR3 nucleotides: TGTGCCAGCAGCTTACTCTCGGGAGTGTACGATGAGCAGTTCTTC.

The chain combines TRBV4-1 with TRBJ2-7, with D possibly being TRBD2 (7 bases). Germline V CDR1 and CDR2: MGHRA, YSYEKL. The CDR3 length is 15 residues. Between the trimmed V and J ends, which lost 1 base and 3 bases, there was a span of 13 bases. This chain's CDR3 is CASSQAAGARYEQYF. CDR3 nucleotide sequence: TGCGCCAGCAGCCAAGCCGCGGGGGCGCGCTACGAGCAGTACTTC.

The gene calls are TRBV4-1 and TRBJ2-2; 9 nucleotides align to TRBD2. The CDR3 is 18 residues long. CDR1 MGHRA and CDR2 YSYEKL come from the germline V gene. The trim removed 0 bases at V and 1 base at J, leaving 6 bases unmatched. In DNA, the CDR3 is TGCGCCAGCAGCCAAGACCAATTTAGCGGGGGGAACACCGGGGAGCTGTTTTTT. It yields the protein CASSQDQFSGGNTGELFF.

This clone was observed a few times. The chain has TRBV7-8 and TRBJ2-1; 15 bases are shared with TRBD2. Per germline, CDR1 SGHVS and CDR2 FQNEAQ. V lost 1 base to trimming and J lost 4 bases; unmatched junction nucleotides: 8. The CDR3 loop spans 19 amino acids. DNA for the CDR3: TGTGCCAGCAGCTTAGGGGGACTAGCGGGAGGAGGTATTTACAATGAGCAGTTCTTC. Its protein is CASSLGGLAGGGIYNEQFF.